The entry that follows covers one T cell receptor beta chain sequence. These data are taken from a study of early T cells in non-severe SARS-CoV-2 infection. The TCR library protocol attached unique molecular identifiers to the individual cDNA molecules. One entry per CDR3 protein results from TCRdb running MiXCR on the 5' RACE reads. Among approximately 83,000 distinct CDR3 sequences listed, 13% to 15% were seen once. V lost 4 bases and J lost 0, with 12 bases in between. CDR3 length: 15 residues. CDR1 is LGHDT and CDR2 is YNNKEL in the germline V gene (reference sequence). The source of this sequence is an adult who was a healthcare worker with PCR-confirmed SARS-CoV-2 infection or an uninfected control (not recorded which). Sequenced material: whole blood. This chain uses TRBV3-1 with TRBJ1-2; possibly TRBD1 for D (5 bases). CDR3 sequence: CASSLGVTANYGYTF. The CDR3 coding sequence is TGTGCCAGCAGCCTAGGGGTAACGGCTAACTATGGCTACACCTTC.